This entry lists 17 T cell receptor beta chains sequenced from one sample in a study of cytomegalovirus exposure and HLA in healthy donors. Primers for the PCR totalled 60 Vbeta and 13 Jbeta. Only in-frame clones appear in the TCRdb table, and some are missing; sequencing was by immunoSEQ multiplex PCR. The data show 120,000 or so clones, about three quarters seen once. The material sequenced was PBMCs. These receptor sequences come from a woman between 40 and 55 years old in good health and CMV-seropositive.

This clone turned up a few times. The CDR3 spells CASSQDRRGGYNEQFF. As DNA, the CDR3 is TGCGCCAGCAGCCAAGATAGGCGGGGGGGCTACAATGAGCAGTTCTTC. J is TRBJ2-1 and V is TRBV4-3; 9 bases are shared with TRBD2. CDR1 and CDR2 from the germline V gene are LGHNA and YSLEER. Losses at the gene ends were 0 bases for V and 3 bases for J; bases not matched to a gene: 3. CDR3 size: 16 residues.

The sample holds a few counts of this clone. The chain couples TRBV6-1 to TRBJ1-5, with D unclear. Germline values: CDR1 MNHNS, CDR2 SASEGT. V was shortened by 1 base and J by 0 bases, with 16 bases between the two germline ends. This CDR3 comprises 18 residues. In nucleotides, the CDR3 is TGTGCCAGCAGTGAAGGTTTTGAAGGAGGGAGTAGCAATCAGCCCCAGCATTTT. Its translation is CASSEGFEGGSSNQPQHF.

This chain connects TRBV13 to TRBJ1-1; D is unresolved. V lost 3 bases and J 3 bases, leaving 11 bases between the germline ends. Germline CDR1 and CDR2: PRHDT and FYEKMQ (reference sequence). This CDR3 is built from 14 residues. The chain's CDR3 is CASSFEGGHTEAFF. CDR3 bases: TGTGCCAGCAGCTTCGAAGGAGGCCACACTGAAGCTTTCTTT.

This clone occurred a few times. This chain links TRBV19 with TRBJ1-5; 7 bases fit TRBD1. The CDR3 has 14 residues. The V gene end was trimmed by 10 bases and the J gene end by 5 bases; junction bases not matched to a gene: 11. Germline V gene sequence: CDR1 LNHDA, CDR2 SQIVND (reference sequence). The CDR3 DNA is TGTGCCACTACGGACAGGCATCCCTATCAGCCCCAGCATTTT. Protein sequence: CATTDRHPYQPQHF.

The gene calls are TRBV6-5 and TRBJ1-2; no clear D. V gave up 8 bases and J gave up 9 bases, with 19 bases separating them. The CDR3 runs to 13 residues. Germline-derived CDR1 and CDR2 are MNHEY and SVGAGI. In DNA, the CDR3 is TGTGCCAGCCAAGACCGATCCGGAGATCGCTACACCTTC. It specifies CASQDRSGDRYTF.

This clone was observed a handful of times. The chain joins TRBV2 to TRBJ1-1, with unresolved D. Germline lookup yields CDR1 SNHLY and CDR2 FYNNEI. With 9 bases removed from V and 1 base from J, the gap between germline ends came to 15 bases. The CDR3 has 14 amino acids. CDR3 residues: CARGEGTRNTEAFF. In DNA form, the CDR3 reads TGTGCCAGAGGAGAGGGTACGAGGAACACTGAAGCTTTCTTT.

This clone occurred once. V usage is TRBV15 and J usage is TRBJ2-3; D is ambiguous. V lost 0 bases and J lost 2, with 6 bases in between. The CDR3 has 14 amino acids. Germline V CDR1 and CDR2: LNHNV, YYDKDF (reference sequence). The DNA for the CDR3 is TGTGCCACCAGCAGAGATGTGTACACAGATACGCAGTATTTT. Its protein is CATSRDVYTDTQYF.

J is TRBJ1-1 and V is TRBV9; D is undetermined. V lost 4 bases and J lost 5, with 18 bases in between. Germline values: CDR1 SGDLS, CDR2 YYNGEE. This CDR3 has 15 residues. The CDR3: CASSPSSTAETEAFF. CDR3 nucleotide sequence: TGTGCCAGCAGCCCTAGTTCAACCGCGGAGACTGAAGCTTTCTTT.

In its sample, this clone was seen once. The J gene is TRBJ1-5, the V gene TRBV18; 7 bases line up with TRBD1. The CDR3 is 14 residues long. Germline assignment: CDR1 KGHSH and CDR2 LQKENI. V shed 5 bases and J 5 bases; nucleotides not matched to a gene: 6. CDR3 in DNA: TGTGCCAGCTCATCCCGACAGGGTGATCAGCCCCAGCATTTT. It translates to CASSSRQGDQPQHF.

This clone has just one count. J is TRBJ2-3 and V is TRBV5-1, with 7 bases that match TRBD2. This CDR3 contains 14 residues. Trimming removed 3 bases from V and 6 bases from J; junction bases left unmatched: 7. Per the germline V gene, CDR1 is SGHRS and CDR2 is YFSETQ. The CDR3 DNA reads as TGCGCCAGCAGCTCGTTCGACGGGGGGGATACGCAGTATTTT. It translates to CASSSFDGGDTQYF.

V and J are TRBV2 and TRBJ1-5, with a possible D match to TRBD1 (5 bases). V was cut by 4 bases and J by 3 bases, with 7 bases left in between. In germline, CDR1 is SNHLY, CDR2 FYNNEI. The CDR3 is 13 amino acids. DNA of the CDR3: TGTGCCAGCAGTGGACAGCACAATCAGCCCCAGCATTTT. Protein: CASSGQHNQPQHF.

The chain recombines TRBV13 with TRBJ1-2; TRBD1 aligns across 10 bases. CDR3 length: 18 amino acids. Looked up from germline, CDR1 is PRHDT and CDR2 is FYEKMQ (reference sequence). The V gene end was trimmed by 5 bases and the J gene end by 8 bases; junction bases not matched to a gene: 20. The CDR3 nucleotides are TGTGCCAGCAGCCACATAGGGGGTCAGACAGGGGGCTCGCTAGGCTACACCTTC. This codes for CASSHIGGQTGGSLGYTF.

This clone occurred once. The chain carries TRBV25-1 and TRBJ1-2; TRBD1 matches at 7 bases. Germline lookup yields CDR1 MGHDK and CDR2 SYGVNS. This CDR3 region has 13 residues. With V trimmed by 3 bases and J by 12 bases, 10 bases remained unmatched. The CDR3 sequence is CASSERLQGDHTF. CDR3 DNA: TGTGCCAGCAGTGAGCGCCTCCAGGGGGATCACACCTTC.

The rearrangement joins TRBV9 to TRBJ1-1, with 8 bases matching TRBD1. J was trimmed by 2 bases and V by 4 bases; bases with no gene match: 7. Germline CDR1 is SGDLS and CDR2 is YYNGEE. The CDR3 spans 15 residues. The CDR3 DNA reads TGTGCCAGCAGCCCCTGGACAGGGAGCAACACTGAAGCTTTCTTT. Translating gives CASSPWTGSNTEAFF. The full variable domain, with the rest looked up from reference TRBV9 and TRBJ1-1, is DSGVTQTPKHLITATGQRVTLRCSPRSGDLSVYWYQQSLDQGLQFLIQYYNGEERAKGNILERFSAQQFPDLHSELNLSSLELGDSALYFCASSPWTGSNTEAFFGQGTRLTVV.

The chain joins TRBV7-8 to TRBJ2-6; D not certain. Trimming cost V 7 bases and J 1 base, with 8 bases left between them. Germline loops: CDR1 SGHVS, CDR2 FQNEAQ. This CDR3 has 14 amino acids. CDR3 nucleotide sequence: TGTGCCAGCACCCTAATTTCTGGGGCCAACGTCCTGACTTTC. It codes for CASTLISGANVLTF.

The V gene is TRBV5-1, the J gene TRBJ2-7; 9 bases match TRBD1. Germline-derived CDR1 and CDR2 are SGHRS and YFSETQ. V was pared by 4 bases and J by 7 bases, with 9 bases of the junction left unmatched. The CDR3 covers 14 residues. The CDR3, as DNA: TGCGCCAGCAGCCCGGGACAGGGTGGTTGGGAGCAGTACTTC. This codes for CASSPGQGGWEQYF.

J is TRBJ2-3 and V is TRBV5-4, with 10 bases lining up with TRBD1. Germline V CDR1 and CDR2: SGHNT, YYREEE (reference sequence). Trimming at V came to 3 bases and at J to 3 bases, leaving 7 bases not matched to a gene. The CDR3 spans 16 residues. The CDR3 loop is CASSSKTGGRTDTQYF. CDR3 nucleotide sequence: TGTGCCAGCAGCTCAAAGACAGGGGGCAGGACAGATACGCAGTATTTT.